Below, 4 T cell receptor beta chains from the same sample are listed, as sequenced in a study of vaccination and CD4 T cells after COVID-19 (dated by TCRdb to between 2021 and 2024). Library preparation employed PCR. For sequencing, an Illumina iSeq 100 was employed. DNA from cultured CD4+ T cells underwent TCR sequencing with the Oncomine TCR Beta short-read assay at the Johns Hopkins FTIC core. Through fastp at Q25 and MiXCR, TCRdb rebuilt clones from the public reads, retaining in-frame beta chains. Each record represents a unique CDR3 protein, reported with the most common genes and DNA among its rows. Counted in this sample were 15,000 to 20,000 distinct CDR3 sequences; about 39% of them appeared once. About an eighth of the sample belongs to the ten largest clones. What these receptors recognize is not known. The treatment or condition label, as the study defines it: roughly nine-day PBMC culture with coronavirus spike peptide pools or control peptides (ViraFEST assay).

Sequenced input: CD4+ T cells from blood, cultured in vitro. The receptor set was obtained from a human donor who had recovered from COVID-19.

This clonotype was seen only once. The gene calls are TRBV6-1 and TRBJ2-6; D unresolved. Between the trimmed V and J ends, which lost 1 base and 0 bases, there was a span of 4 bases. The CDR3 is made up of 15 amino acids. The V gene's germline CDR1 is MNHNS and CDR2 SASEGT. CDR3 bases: TGTGCCAGCAGTGAAGGGGGCTCTGGGGCCAACGTCCTGACTTTC. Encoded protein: CASSEGGSGANVLTF.

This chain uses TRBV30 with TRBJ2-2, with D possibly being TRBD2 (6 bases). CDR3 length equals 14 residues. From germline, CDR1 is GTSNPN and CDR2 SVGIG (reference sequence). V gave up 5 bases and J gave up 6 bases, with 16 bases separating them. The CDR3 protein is CAWEKRVLSGELFF. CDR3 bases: TGTGCCTGGGAAAAGCGGGTCCTGTCCGGGGAGCTGTTTTTT.

CDR3 DNA sequence: TGTGCCAGCTCACCACGGCGGGGTTTCGACACTGAAGCTTTCTTT. Amino acids: CASSPRRGFDTEAFF. The chain uses TRBV18 and TRBJ1-1; D gene unclear. The germline CDR1 and CDR2 sequences are KGHSH and LQKENI. The CDR3 covers 15 residues. V lost 1 base to trimming and J lost 3 bases, with 12 bases between them.

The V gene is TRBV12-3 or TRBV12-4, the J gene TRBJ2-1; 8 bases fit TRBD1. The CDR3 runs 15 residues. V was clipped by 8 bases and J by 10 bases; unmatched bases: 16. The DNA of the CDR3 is TGTGCCAGCCGGTTCCCGTCGACAGGGGCGGGGGAGCAGTTCTTC. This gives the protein CASRFPSTGAGEQFF.